The next 12 T cell receptor beta chains were all read from a single sample in a study of OX40 agonist ivuxolimab in advanced cancers. The receptor library was made with the immunoSEQ multiplex PCR assay. TCRdb carries this immuneACCESS record with in-frame sequences only. Its versions omit some clonotypes, under half of them owing to an unresolved V gene in the studies checked, with the rest unexplained. Here the sample has 60,000 to 90,000 clones; about 80% occur a single time. The ten top clones hold 0.44% of the sample. Sample: CD4+ or CD8+ T cells sorted from blood, taken in a trial of the OX40 agonist ivuxolimab. The receptors stem from an adult with an advanced solid tumor such as melanoma, head and neck, liver or kidney cancer.

The chain couples TRBV19 to TRBJ1-3; no clear D gene. V lost 5 bases, J lost 4 bases, and 12 bases lay in between. The CDR3 spans 14 residues. CDR1 is LNHDA and CDR2 is SQIVND in the germline V gene (reference sequence). Here the CDR3 DNA reads TGTGCCAGTAGTCCGAAACATGGAGGAAACACCATATATTTT. This codes for CASSPKHGGNTIYF.

This chain connects TRBV2 to TRBJ2-7; 9 bases align to TRBD1. The J segment lost 1 base and the V segment lost 6 bases, leaving 7 bases of the junction unmatched. The CDR3 runs 15 residues. CDR1 is SNHLY, CDR2 FYNNEI, per germline. The CDR3 loop is CASRLTGQGSYEQYF. In DNA form, the CDR3 reads TGTGCCAGCAGACTGACGGGACAGGGATCCTACGAGCAGTACTTC.

This rearrangement joins TRBV30 to TRBJ1-1; possible D gene TRBD1, 5 bases. The V gene's germline CDR1 is GTSNPN and CDR2 SVGIG (reference sequence). Trimming took 4 bases from V and 0 from J, leaving 12 bases between them. CDR3 length: 14 residues. CDR3 amino acids: CAWTNRGVNTEAFF. DNA for the CDR3: TGTGCCTGGACCAACCGAGGGGTGAACACTGAAGCTTTCTTT.

The chain uses TRBV11-3 and TRBJ1-1; no definite D call. CDR3 size: 16 residues. Germline CDR1 and CDR2: SGHNT and YENEEA. Trimming removed 5 bases from V and 7 bases from J, with 23 bases in between. CDR3 bases: TGTGCCAGCAGCCCCCTCCGCCCTGTCCCACGGGGTGAAGCTTTCTTT. It specifies CASSPLRPVPRGEAFF.

The chain recombines TRBV18 with TRBJ1-4; D remains ambiguous. There are 16 residues in the CDR3. Germline V gene lookup returns CDR1 KGHSH and CDR2 LQKENI. V was pared by 1 base and J by 0 bases, with 9 bases between. The DNA of the CDR3 is TGTGCCAGCTCACCACTGGAGGGTGCAACTAATGAAAAACTGTTTTTT. Translating gives CASSPLEGATNEKLFF. Filled out from reference TRBV18 and TRBJ1-4, the complete variable domain reads NAGVMQNPRHLVRRRGQEARLRCSPMKGHSHVYWYRQLPEEGLKFMVYLQKENIIDESGMPKERFSAEFPKEGPSILRIQQVVRGDSAAYFCASSPLEGATNEKLFFGSGTQLSVL.

The rearrangement uses TRBV30 and TRBJ1-2; 8 nucleotides agree with TRBD1. This CDR3 comprises 15 residues. Germline CDR1 and CDR2: GTSNPN and SVGIG (reference sequence). Germline trimming cut 1 base from V and 4 bases from J; bases unmatched to any gene: 8. The CDR3: CAWSGDRRTPYGYTF. The DNA for the CDR3 is TGTGCCTGGAGTGGGGACAGGCGAACGCCCTATGGCTACACCTTC.

The rearrangement uses TRBV28 and TRBJ1-2, with TRBD1 as a possible D gene (6 bases). V shed 5 bases and J shed 4 bases, with 17 bases lying between them. Germline lookup yields CDR1 MDHEN and CDR2 SYDVKM. The CDR3 has 15 amino acids. CDR3 residues: CASSETGPPIYGYTF. The CDR3 DNA reads TGTGCCAGCAGTGAGACAGGTCCCCCCATCTATGGCTACACCTTC.

The chain combines TRBV2 with TRBJ1-2; D is perhaps TRBD1 (6 bases). V gave up 4 bases and J gave up 9 bases, with 18 bases separating them. The germline V gene encodes CDR1 SNHLY and CDR2 FYNNEI. The CDR3 is made up of 14 amino acids. CDR3 coding DNA: TGTGCCAGCAGTGGGGCCTCGGTACAGGGTCGCTACACCTTC. Its translation is CASSGASVQGRYTF. Together with reference TRBV2 and TRBJ1-2, the CDR3 gives the full variable domain: EPEVTQTPSHQVTQMGQEVILRCVPISNHLYFYWYRQILGQKVEFLVSFYNNEISEKSEIFDDQFSVERPDGSNFTLKIRSTKLEDSAMYFCASSGASVQGRYTFGSGTRLTVV.

The rearrangement uses TRBV5-1 and TRBJ2-1; D is ambiguous. CDR1 SGHRS and CDR2 YFSETQ come from the germline V gene. The CDR3 sequence is 16 residues long. V lost 5 bases and J lost 0, with 15 bases in between. This CDR3 is CASSYTSGLSYNEQFF. DNA for the CDR3: TGCGCCAGCAGTTATACCAGTGGGCTCTCCTACAATGAGCAGTTCTTC.

This chain uses TRBV2 with TRBJ1-3; D remains unclear. With 7 bases removed from V and 4 bases from J, the gap between germline ends came to 20 bases. Germline V gene sequence: CDR1 SNHLY, CDR2 FYNNEI. The CDR3 totals 16 residues. In DNA form, the CDR3 reads TGTGCCAGCATCCATCCGGGAACACCGAGAGGAAACACCATATATTTT. Its protein product is CASIHPGTPRGNTIYF.

This chain links TRBV19 with TRBJ1-3; possibly TRBD1 for D (6 bases). CDR3 size: 15 residues. V was clipped by 6 bases and J by 7 bases, with 19 bases between them. The germline CDR1 and CDR2 sequences are LNHDA and SQIVND (reference sequence). The CDR3 DNA follows: TGTGCCAGTAGCGACTCCAGGGGTTCCTTCAACACCATATATTTT. This translates into CASSDSRGSFNTIYF.

This clone was seen a few times. The chain uses TRBV4-1 and TRBJ2-7; D might be TRBD2 (6 bases). Trimming cost V 1 base and J 6 bases, with 19 bases left between them. There are 16 residues in the CDR3. The germline gives CDR1 MGHRA, CDR2 YSYEKL. CDR3 protein: CASSQGRALDSREQYF. CDR3 nucleotide sequence: TGCGCCAGCAGCCAAGGGAGGGCCCTAGACTCCCGCGAGCAGTACTTC.